Listed here are 4 T cell receptor beta chains from one sample, sequenced in a study of spatial heterogeneity in lung cancer. Findings of the study overall: Within tumors, counts of expanded alpha and beta TCRs tracked tumor mutation counts.

MiXCR was run by TCRdb on the 5' RACE reads, yielding one entry per CDR3 protein. The sample includes about 27,000 distinct CDR3 sequences, about 7.6% of them seen just once. Stated time point: sample taken at primary tumor resection. These receptors' antigens are unknown. Sample: lung tumor tissue, taken at surgery. The origin of the receptors is a male donor with early-stage non-small cell lung cancer.

This clonotype was counted a few times. The chain carries TRBV7-2 and TRBJ2-7; 8 nucleotides match TRBD2. V lost 5 bases to trimming and J lost 0 bases; unmatched junction nucleotides: 6. This CDR3 has 15 residues. Germline lookup yields CDR1 SGHTA and CDR2 FQGNSA. The CDR3 sequence: CASSGLASASYEQYF. The CDR3 coding sequence is TGTGCCAGCAGCGGACTAGCATCGGCCTCCTACGAGCAGTACTTC.

This clonotype came up many times. The chain couples TRBV18 to TRBJ2-1, with a weak D call TRBD1 (5 bases). The CDR3 has 14 residues. V shed 2 bases and J shed 4 bases, with 9 bases lying between them. Germline CDR1 and CDR2: KGHSH and LQKENI. The CDR3 region is CASSPDREYNEQFF. In nucleotides, the CDR3 is TGTGCCAGCTCACCAGACAGAGAGTACAATGAGCAGTTCTTC.

V usage is TRBV5-4 and J usage is TRBJ2-7, with TRBD1 matching over 10 bases. V gave up 2 bases and J gave up 4 bases; unmatched junction bases: 6. CDR1 SGHNT and CDR2 YYREEE come from the germline V gene (reference sequence). The CDR3 extends over 15 amino acids. The CDR3 region has the DNA TGTGCCAGCAGCTTATCGACAGGGGGCCAATACGAGCAGTACTTC. Its protein is CASSLSTGGQYEQYF.

Only a few counts were recorded for this clonotype. The CDR3 DNA reads as TGCGCCAGCAGCTTGGGAAGGGGCGGGACGCAGTATTTT. It codes for CASSLGRGGTQYF. The chain combines TRBV5-1 with TRBJ2-3; D is perhaps TRBD1 or TRBD2 (5 bases each). The CDR3 covers 13 residues. V lost 0 bases, J lost 9 bases, and 11 bases lay in between. Germline V CDR1 and CDR2: SGHRS, YFSETQ.